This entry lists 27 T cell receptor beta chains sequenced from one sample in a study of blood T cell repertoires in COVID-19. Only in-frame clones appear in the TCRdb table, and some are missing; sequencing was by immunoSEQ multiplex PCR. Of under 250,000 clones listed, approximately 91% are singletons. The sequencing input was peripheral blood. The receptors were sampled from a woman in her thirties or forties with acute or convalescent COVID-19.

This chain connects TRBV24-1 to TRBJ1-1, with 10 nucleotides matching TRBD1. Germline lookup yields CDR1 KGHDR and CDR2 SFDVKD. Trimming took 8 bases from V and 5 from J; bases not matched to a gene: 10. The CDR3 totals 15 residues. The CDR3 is CATIGGGTGETEAFF. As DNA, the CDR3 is TGTGCCACCATTGGAGGTGGGACAGGGGAAACTGAAGCTTTCTTT.

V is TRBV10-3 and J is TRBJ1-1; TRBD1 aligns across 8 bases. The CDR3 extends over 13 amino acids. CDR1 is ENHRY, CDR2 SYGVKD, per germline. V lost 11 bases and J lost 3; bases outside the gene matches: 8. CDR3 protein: CAPSEDRDTEAFF. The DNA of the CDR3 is TGTGCCCCGAGTGAGGACAGGGACACTGAAGCTTTCTTT.

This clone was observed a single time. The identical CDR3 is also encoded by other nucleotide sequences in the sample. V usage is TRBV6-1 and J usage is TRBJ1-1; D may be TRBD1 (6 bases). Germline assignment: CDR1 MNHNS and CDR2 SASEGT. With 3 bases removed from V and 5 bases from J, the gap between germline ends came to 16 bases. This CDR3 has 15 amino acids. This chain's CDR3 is CASSDRGGGMTEAFF. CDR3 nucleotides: TGTGCCAGCAGTGACCGGGGAGGGGGAATGACTGAAGCTTTCTTT.

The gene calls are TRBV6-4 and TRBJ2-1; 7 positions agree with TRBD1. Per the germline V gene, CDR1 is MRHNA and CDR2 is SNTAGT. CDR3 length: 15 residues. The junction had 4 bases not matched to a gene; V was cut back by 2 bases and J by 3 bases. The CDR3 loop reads CASSDEGQDYNEQFF. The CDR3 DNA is TGTGCCAGCAGTGACGAAGGACAGGACTACAATGAGCAGTTCTTC.

CDR3 sequence reads: CASSLEGRDSGNTIYF. The CDR3, as DNA: TGTGCCAGCAGCTTAGAGGGCAGGGACAGTGGAAACACCATATATTTT. The rearrangement links TRBV7-3 to TRBJ1-3; 7 nucleotides line up with TRBD1. CDR3 length equals 16 residues. J lost 3 bases, V lost 2 bases, and 7 bases had no gene match. Germline-derived CDR1 and CDR2 are SGHTA and FQGTGA. The full variable domain, with the rest looked up from reference TRBV7-3 and TRBJ1-3, is GAGVSQTPSNKVTEKGKYVELRCDPISGHTALYWYRQSLGQGPEFLIYFQGTGAADDSGLPNDRFFAVRPEGSVSTLKIQRTERGDSAVYLCASSLEGRDSGNTIYFGEGSWLTVV.

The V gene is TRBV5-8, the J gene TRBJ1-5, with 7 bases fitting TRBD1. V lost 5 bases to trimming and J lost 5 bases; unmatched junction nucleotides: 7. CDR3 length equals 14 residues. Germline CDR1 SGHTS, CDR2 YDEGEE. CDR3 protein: CASSLDRDDQPQHF. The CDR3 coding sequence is TGTGCCAGCAGTCTAGACAGGGACGATCAGCCCCAGCATTTT.

CDR3 in DNA: TGTGCCAGCAGCCAAGATATTTGGGTTGACAGGGCCAATGAAAAACTGTTTTTT. The encoded protein is CASSQDIWVDRANEKLFF. The V and J genes are TRBV3-1 (or the pseudogene TRBV3-2) and TRBJ1-4; 7 nucleotides align to TRBD1. This CDR3 has 18 residues. Germline loops: CDR1 LGHDT, CDR2 YNNKEL (reference sequence). Trimming at V came to 0 bases and at J to 5 bases, leaving 12 bases not matched to a gene.

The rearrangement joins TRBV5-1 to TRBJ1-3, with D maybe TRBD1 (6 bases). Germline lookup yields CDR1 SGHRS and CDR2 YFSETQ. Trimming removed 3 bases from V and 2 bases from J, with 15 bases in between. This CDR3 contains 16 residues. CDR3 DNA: TGCGCCAGCAGCTGGGCCGGGACAACGACTGGAAACACCATATATTTT. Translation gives CASSWAGTTTGNTIYF.

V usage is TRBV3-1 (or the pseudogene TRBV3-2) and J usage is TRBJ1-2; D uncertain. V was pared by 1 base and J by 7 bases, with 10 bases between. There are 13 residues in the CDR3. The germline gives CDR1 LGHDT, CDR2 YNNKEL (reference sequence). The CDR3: CASSQGRRAGYTF. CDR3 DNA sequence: TGTGCCAGCAGCCAAGGAAGGAGGGCTGGCTACACCTTC.

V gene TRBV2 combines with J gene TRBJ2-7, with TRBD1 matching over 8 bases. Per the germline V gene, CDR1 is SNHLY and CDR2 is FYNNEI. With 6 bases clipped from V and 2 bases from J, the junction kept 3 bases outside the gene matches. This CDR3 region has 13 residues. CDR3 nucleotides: TGTGCCAGCAGCCGGACAGGGACCTACGAGCAGTACGTC. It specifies CASSRTGTYEQYV.

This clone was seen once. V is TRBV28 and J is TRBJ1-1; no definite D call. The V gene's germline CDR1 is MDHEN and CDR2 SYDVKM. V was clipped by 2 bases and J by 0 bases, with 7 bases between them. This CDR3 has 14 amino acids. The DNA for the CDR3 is TGTGCCAGCAGTTTAAGTTGGCTGAACACTGAAGCTTTCTTT. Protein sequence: CASSLSWLNTEAFF. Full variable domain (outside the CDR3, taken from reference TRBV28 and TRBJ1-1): DVKVTQSSRYLVKRTGEKVFLECVQDMDHENMFWYRQDPGLGLRLIYFSYDVKMKEKGDIPEGYSVSREKKERFSLILESASTNQTSMYLCASSLSWLNTEAFFGQGTRLTVV.

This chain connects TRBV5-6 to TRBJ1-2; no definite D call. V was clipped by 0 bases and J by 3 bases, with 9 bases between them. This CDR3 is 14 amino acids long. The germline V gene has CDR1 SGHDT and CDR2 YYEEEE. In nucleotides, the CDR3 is TGTGCCAGCAGCTTGGCGGCAGGATACTATGGCTACACCTTC. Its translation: CASSLAAGYYGYTF. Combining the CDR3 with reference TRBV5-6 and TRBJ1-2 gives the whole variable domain DAGVTQSPTHLIKTRGQQVTLRCSPKSGHDTVSWYQQALGQGPQFIFQYYEEEERQRGNFPDRFSGHQFPNYSSELNVNALLLGDSALYLCASSLAAGYYGYTFGSGTRLTVV.

In DNA form, the CDR3 reads TGTGCCAGCAGTGGGTCCTGGCGGGGGGGCGAGAAGGAGACCCAGTACTTC. It codes for CASSGSWRGGEKETQYF. The chain combines TRBV2 with TRBJ2-5; 9 bases agree with TRBD2. This CDR3 comprises 17 residues. Germline V gives CDR1 SNHLY, CDR2 FYNNEI. V was clipped by 4 bases and J by 5 bases; unmatched bases: 14.

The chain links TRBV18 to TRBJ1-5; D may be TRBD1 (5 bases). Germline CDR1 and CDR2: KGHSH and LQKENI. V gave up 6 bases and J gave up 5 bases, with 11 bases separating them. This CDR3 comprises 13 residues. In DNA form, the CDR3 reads TGTGCCAGCTCCCGACAGAACGATCAGCCCCAGCATTTT. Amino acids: CASSRQNDQPQHF.

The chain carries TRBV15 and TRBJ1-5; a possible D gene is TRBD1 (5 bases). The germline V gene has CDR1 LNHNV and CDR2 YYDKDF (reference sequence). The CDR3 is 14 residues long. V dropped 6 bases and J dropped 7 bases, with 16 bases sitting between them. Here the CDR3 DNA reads TGTGCCACCAGTTTTTATCAGGGAGGGCAGCCCCAGCATTTT. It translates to CATSFYQGGQPQHF.

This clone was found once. CDR3 bases: TGCGCCAGCAGCTTGGGTTCGGTACAGTCTAATTCACCCCTCCACTTT. Protein: CASSLGSVQSNSPLHF. This rearrangement joins TRBV5-1 to TRBJ1-6; no clear D. The CDR3 spans 16 residues. The V end lost 0 bases, the J end lost 6 bases, and 13 bases lay between the germline ends. Germline CDR1 SGHRS, CDR2 YFSETQ.

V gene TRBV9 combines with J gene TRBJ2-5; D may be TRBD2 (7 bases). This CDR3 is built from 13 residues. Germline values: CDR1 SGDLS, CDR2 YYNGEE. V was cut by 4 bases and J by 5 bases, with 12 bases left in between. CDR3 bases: TGTGCCAGCAGCCAATGGGGGGGCGAGACCCAGTACTTC. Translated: CASSQWGGETQYF.

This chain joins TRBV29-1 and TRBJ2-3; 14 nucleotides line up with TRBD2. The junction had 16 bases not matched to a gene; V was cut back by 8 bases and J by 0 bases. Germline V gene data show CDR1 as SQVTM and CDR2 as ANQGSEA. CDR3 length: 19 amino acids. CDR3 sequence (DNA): TGCAGCCGGACTCCGGGACTAGCGGGGGCCGGACTTAGCACAGATACGCAGTATTTT. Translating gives CSRTPGLAGAGLSTDTQYF.

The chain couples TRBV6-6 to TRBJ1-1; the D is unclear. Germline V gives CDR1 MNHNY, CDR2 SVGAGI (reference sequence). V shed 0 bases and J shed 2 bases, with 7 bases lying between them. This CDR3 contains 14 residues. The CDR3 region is CASSYSRVNTEAFF. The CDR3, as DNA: TGTGCCAGCAGTTACTCCCGGGTTAACACTGAAGCTTTCTTT.

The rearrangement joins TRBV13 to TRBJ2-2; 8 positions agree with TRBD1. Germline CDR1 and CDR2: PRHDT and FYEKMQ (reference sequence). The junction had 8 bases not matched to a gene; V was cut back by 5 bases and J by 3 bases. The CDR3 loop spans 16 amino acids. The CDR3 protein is CASSGLAGGDTGELFF. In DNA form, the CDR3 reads TGTGCCAGCAGCGGCTTGGCAGGGGGCGACACCGGGGAGCTGTTTTTT. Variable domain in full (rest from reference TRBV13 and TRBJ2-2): AAGVIQSPRHLIKEKRETATLKCYPIPRHDTVYWYQQGPGQDPQFLISFYEKMQSDKGSIPDRFSAQQFSDYHSELNMSSLELGDSALYFCASSGLAGGDTGELFFGEGSRLTVL.

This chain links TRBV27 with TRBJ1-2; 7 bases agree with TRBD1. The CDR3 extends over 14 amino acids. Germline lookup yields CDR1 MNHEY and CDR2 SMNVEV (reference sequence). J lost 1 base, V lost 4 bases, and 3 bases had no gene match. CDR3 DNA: TGTGCCAGCAGTTCGCAGGGGGGTAACTATGGCTACACCTTC. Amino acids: CASSSQGGNYGYTF.

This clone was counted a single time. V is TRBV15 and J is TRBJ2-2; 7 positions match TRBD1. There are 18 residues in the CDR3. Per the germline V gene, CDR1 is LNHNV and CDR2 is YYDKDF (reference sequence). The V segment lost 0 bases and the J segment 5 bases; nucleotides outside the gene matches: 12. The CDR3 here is CATSREVQGTFRTGELFF. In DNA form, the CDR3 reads TGTGCCACCAGCAGAGAGGTACAGGGGACCTTTAGAACCGGGGAGCTGTTTTTT.

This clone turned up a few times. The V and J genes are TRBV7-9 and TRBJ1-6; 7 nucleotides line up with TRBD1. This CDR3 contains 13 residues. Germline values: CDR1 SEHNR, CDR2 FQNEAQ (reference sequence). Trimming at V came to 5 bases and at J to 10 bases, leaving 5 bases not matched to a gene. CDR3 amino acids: CASSGSTGSPLHF. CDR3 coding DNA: TGTGCCAGCAGCGGATCGACAGGGTCACCCCTCCACTTT.

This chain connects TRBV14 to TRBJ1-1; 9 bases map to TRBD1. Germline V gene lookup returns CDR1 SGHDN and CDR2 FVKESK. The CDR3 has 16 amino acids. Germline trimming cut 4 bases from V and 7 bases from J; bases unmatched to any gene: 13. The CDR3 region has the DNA TGTGCCAGCAGCCCAGACAGGGGGGAATTTTTTAGTGAAGCTTTCTTT. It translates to CASSPDRGEFFSEAFF.

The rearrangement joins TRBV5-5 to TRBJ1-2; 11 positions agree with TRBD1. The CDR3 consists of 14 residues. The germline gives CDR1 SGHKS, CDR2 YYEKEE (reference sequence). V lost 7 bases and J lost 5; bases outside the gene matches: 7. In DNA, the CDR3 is TGTGCCAGCGTAGGACAGGGGGCATCATATGGCTACACCTTC. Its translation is CASVGQGASYGYTF.

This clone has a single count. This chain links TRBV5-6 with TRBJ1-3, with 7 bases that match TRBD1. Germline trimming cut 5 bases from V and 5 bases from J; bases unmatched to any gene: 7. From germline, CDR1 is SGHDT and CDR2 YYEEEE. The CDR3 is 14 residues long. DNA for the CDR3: TGTGCCAGCAGTGCGGGCAGGGGGAGAAACACCATATATTTT. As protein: CASSAGRGRNTIYF. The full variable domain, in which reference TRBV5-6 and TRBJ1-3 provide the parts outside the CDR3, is DAGVTQSPTHLIKTRGQQVTLRCSPKSGHDTVSWYQQALGQGPQFIFQYYEEEERQRGNFPDRFSGHQFPNYSSELNVNALLLGDSALYLCASSAGRGRNTIYFGEGSWLTVV.

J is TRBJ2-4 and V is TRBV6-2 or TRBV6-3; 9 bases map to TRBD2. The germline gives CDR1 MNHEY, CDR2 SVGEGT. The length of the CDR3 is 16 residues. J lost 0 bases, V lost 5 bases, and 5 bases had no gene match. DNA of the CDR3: TGTGCCAGCAGTGCTTCAGCGGGGGGAGCCAAAAACATTCAGTACTTC. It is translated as CASSASAGGAKNIQYF.